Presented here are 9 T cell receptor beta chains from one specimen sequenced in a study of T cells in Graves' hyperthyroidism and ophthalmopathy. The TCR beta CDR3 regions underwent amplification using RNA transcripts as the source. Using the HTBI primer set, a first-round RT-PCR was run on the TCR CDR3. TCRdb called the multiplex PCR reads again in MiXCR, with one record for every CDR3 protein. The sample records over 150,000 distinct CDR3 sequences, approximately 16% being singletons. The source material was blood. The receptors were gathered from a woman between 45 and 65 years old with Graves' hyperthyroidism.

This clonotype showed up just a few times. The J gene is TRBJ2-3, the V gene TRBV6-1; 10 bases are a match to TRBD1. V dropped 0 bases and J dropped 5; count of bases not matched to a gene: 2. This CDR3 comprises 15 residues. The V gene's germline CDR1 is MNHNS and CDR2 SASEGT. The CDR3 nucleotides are TGTGCCAGCAGTGAAGCCGGGACAGGGGTAGATACGCAGTATTTT. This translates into CASSEAGTGVDTQYF.

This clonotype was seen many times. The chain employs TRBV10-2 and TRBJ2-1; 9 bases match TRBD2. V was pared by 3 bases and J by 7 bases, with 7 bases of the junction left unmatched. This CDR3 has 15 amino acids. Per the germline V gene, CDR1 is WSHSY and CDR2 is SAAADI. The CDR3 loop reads CASSDPASGMNEQFF. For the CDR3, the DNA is TGCGCCAGCAGTGATCCGGCTAGCGGGATGAATGAGCAGTTCTTC.

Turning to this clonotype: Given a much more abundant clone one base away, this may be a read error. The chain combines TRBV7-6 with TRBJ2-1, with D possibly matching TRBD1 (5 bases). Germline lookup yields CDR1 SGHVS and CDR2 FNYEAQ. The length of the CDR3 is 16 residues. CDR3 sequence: CASSLQGMSVYNGQFF. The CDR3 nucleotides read TGTGCCAGCAGCTTACAGGGTATGTCTGTGTACAATGGGCAGTTCTTC.

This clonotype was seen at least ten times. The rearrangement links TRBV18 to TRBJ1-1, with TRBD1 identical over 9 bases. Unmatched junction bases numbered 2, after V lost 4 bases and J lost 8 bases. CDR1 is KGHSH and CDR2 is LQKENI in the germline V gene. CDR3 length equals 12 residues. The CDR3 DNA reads TGTGCCAGCTCACTCGGACAGGGGGAAGCTTTCTTT. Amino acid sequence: CASSLGQGEAFF.

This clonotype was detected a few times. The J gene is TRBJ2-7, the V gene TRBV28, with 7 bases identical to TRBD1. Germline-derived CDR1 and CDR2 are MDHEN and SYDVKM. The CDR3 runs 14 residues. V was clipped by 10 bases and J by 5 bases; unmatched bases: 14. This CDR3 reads CANRATGAVNEQYF. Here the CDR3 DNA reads TGTGCCAACAGGGCAACAGGGGCAGTGAACGAGCAGTACTTC.

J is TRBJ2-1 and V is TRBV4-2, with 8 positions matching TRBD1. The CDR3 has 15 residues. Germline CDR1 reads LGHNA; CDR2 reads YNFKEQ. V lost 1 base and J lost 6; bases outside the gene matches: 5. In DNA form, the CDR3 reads TGTGCCAGCAGCCAAGGGTCAGGACAGGGCAATGAGCAGTTCTTC. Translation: CASSQGSGQGNEQFF.

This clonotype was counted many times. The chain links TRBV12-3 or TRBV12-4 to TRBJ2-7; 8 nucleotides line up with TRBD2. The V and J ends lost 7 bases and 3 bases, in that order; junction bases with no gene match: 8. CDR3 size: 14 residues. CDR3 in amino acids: CASTLTSGHYEQYF. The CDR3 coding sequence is TGTGCCAGCACCCTAACTAGCGGACACTACGAGCAGTACTTC.

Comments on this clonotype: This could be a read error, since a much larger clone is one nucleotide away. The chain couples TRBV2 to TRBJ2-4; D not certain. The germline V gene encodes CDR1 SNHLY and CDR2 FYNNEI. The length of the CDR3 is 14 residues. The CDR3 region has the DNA TGTACCAGCAGTGACCCCCGGACCAAAAACATTCAGTACTTC. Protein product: CTSSDPRTKNIQYF.

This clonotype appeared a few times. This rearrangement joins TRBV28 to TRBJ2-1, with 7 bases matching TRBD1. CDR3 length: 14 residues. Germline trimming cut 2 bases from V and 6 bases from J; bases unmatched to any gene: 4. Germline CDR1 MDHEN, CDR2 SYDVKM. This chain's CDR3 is CASSLGKGANEQFF. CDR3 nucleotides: TGTGCCAGCAGTTTAGGAAAGGGGGCCAATGAGCAGTTCTTC.